Reported below is one T cell receptor beta chain. The method was immunoSEQ multiplex PCR; TCRdb's version includes in-frame clones alone and lacks a portion of them. The sample holds more than 90,000 clones, more than 70% seen once. J lost 5 bases, V lost 5 bases, and 10 bases had no gene match. Germline lookup yields CDR1 LNHDA and CDR2 SQIVND (reference sequence). CDR3 size: 15 residues. This sample is part of a study of cytomegalovirus exposure and HLA in healthy donors. The chain is built from TRBV19 and TRBJ2-7, with TRBD1 identical over 9 bases. The specimen was PBMCs. The sequence was obtained from a man aged 18-30 years in good health and CMV-seronegative. CDR3 amino acids: CASSGPGTGKNEQYF. The CDR3 region has the DNA TGTGCCAGTAGTGGCCCGGGGACAGGGAAAAACGAGCAGTACTTC.